Here is one T cell receptor beta chain with its context. Its cognate antigen is unknown. Sequenced by immunoSEQ multiplex PCR; TCRdb stores in-frame clones only, minus some. The sample has approximately 23,000 clones; 85% to 90% are singletons. The CDR3 length is 14 residues. V was pared by 4 bases and J by 7 bases, with 11 bases of the junction left unmatched. Per germline, CDR1 SGHNT and CDR2 YYREEE (reference sequence). This specimen belongs to a study of T cells in localized non-small cell lung cancer. Study-wide points: Because only a single region of the tumor was sequenced, heterogeneity remains possible.

The receptor's source is a male donor older than 55 with stage I lung adenocarcinoma. This specimen consisted of peripheral blood, obtained before any cancer treatment. The chain employs TRBV5-4 and TRBJ2-7; 7 bases align to TRBD2. The CDR3 DNA reads TGTGCCAGCAGCCTGTACCGGGAGGTAACGGAGCAGTACTTC. It specifies CASSLYREVTEQYF.